This T cell receptor beta chain was sequenced in a study of cytomegalovirus exposure and HLA in healthy donors. PCR primers comprised 60 Vbeta and 13 Jbeta primers. TCRdb's table, derived via immunoSEQ multiplex PCR, lists solely in-frame clones and lacks some. The sample yields under 95,000 clones, 75% seen once. CDR1 is LNHDA, CDR2 SQIVND, per germline (reference sequence). V gave up 4 bases and J gave up 8 bases, with 17 bases separating them. The CDR3 loop spans 14 amino acids. The TCR sequence derives from a man between 35 and 55 years old in good health and CMV-seronegative. The chain uses TRBV19 and TRBJ1-2; TRBD1 is a possible D gene (6 bases). Sequences were obtained from PBMCs. The CDR3 nucleotides read TGTGCCAGTAGTAGACGGACAGACCACTCGGGCTACACCTTC. Its translation is CASSRRTDHSGYTF.